This T cell receptor (beta chain) derives from a study of OX40 agonist ivuxolimab in advanced cancers. Overall study context: Earlier anti-PD-1, anti-PD-L1 or anti-CTLA-4 therapy was permitted; roughly 37% had received some.

This table comes from immunoSEQ multiplex PCR, and its TCRdb copy is limited to in-frame clones, with some not included. Of roughly 16,000 clones detected, less than 85% appear once; the ten largest clones hold 45% to 50%. Whole-study results and caveats: In the 0.1 to 3.0 mg/kg range, CD4+ and CD8+ blood T cells had expanded clonally by week 6.

This clone was picked up one time. The antigen is undetermined. Trimming cost V 5 bases and J 2 bases; bases outside gene matches: 13. The CDR3 is 18 amino acids. Germline V gene lookup returns CDR1 ENHRY and CDR2 SYGVKD. Specimen: CD4+ or CD8+ T cells sorted from blood, collected in a trial of the OX40 agonist ivuxolimab. J is TRBJ2-7 and V is TRBV10-3; 12 bases map to TRBD2. The receptor comes from an adult with an advanced solid tumor such as melanoma, head and neck, liver or kidney cancer. CDR3 in amino acids: CAISTFVVTSGGTYEQYF. The CDR3 DNA reads TGTGCCATCAGTACCTTTGTTGTGACTAGCGGGGGAACCTACGAGCAGTACTTC.